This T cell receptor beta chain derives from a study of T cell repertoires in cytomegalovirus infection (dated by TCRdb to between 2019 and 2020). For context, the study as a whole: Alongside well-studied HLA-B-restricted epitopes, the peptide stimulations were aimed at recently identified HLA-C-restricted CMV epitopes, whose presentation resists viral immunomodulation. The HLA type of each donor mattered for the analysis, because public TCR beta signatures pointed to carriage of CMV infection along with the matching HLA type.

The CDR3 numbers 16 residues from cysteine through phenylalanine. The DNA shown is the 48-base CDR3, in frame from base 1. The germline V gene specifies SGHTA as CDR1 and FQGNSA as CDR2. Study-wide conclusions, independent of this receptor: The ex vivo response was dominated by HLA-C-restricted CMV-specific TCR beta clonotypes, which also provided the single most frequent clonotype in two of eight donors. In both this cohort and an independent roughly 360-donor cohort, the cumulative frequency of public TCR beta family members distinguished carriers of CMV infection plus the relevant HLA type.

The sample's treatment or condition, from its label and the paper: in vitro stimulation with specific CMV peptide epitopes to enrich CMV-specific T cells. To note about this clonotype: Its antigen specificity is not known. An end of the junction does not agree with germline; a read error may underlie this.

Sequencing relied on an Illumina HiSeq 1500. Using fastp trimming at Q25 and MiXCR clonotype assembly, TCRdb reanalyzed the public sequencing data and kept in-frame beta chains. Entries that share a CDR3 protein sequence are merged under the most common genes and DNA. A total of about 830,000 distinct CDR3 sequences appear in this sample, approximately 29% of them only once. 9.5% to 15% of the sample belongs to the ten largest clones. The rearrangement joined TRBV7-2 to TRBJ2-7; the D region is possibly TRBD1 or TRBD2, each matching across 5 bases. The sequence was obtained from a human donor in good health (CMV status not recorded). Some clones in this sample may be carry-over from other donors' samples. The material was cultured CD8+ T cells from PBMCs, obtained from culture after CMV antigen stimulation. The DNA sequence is TGTGTCAGCAGCGTTAGTGGCCCAGGGCCAGAGGGCAAGCAGTACTTC. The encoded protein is CVSSVSGPGPEGKQYF.